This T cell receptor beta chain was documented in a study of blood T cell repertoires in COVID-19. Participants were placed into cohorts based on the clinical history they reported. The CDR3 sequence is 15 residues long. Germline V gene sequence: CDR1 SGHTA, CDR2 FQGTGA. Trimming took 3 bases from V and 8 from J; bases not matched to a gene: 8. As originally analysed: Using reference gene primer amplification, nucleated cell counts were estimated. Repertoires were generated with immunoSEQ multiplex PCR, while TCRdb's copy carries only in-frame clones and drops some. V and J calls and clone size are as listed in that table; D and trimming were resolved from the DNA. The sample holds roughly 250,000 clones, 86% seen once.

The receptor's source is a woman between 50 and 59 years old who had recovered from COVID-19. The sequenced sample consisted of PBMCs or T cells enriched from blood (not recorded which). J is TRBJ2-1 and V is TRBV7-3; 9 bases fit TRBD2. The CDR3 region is CASSFGAGGLYEQFF. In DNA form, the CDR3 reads TGTGCCAGCAGCTTCGGGGCGGGAGGGTTATATGAGCAGTTCTTC.